A single T cell receptor (beta chain) is shown here with its context. This CDR3 region has 13 residues. CDR1 and CDR2 from the germline V gene are LNHDA and SQIVND (reference sequence). V was cut by 6 bases and J by 0 bases, with 7 bases left in between. The data belong to a study of blood T cell repertoires in COVID-19. The authors' processing: It was from reference gene primer amplification that nucleated cell counts were estimated. The data were produced by immunoSEQ multiplex PCR, yet TCRdb's version contains in-frame clones alone and is incomplete. D and trimming come from the DNA, and the V and J calls and clone size come from that table. The sample has about 89,000 clones; nearly 80% are singletons.

The material sequenced was peripheral blood. The sequence was collected from a man in his 70s with COVID-19, enrolled during active disease. This chain links TRBV19 with TRBJ2-3; D may be TRBD2 (5 bases). The CDR3 region is CASREASTDTQYF. The CDR3 DNA sequence: TGTGCCAGTAGGGAGGCTAGCACAGATACGCAGTATTTT. Full variable domain (outside the CDR3, taken from reference TRBV19 and TRBJ2-3): DGGITQSPKYLFRKEGQNVTLSCEQNLNHDAMYWYRQDPGQGLRLIYYSQIVNDFQKGDIAEGYSVSREKKESFPLTVTSAQKNPTAFYLCASREASTDTQYFGPGTRLTVL.